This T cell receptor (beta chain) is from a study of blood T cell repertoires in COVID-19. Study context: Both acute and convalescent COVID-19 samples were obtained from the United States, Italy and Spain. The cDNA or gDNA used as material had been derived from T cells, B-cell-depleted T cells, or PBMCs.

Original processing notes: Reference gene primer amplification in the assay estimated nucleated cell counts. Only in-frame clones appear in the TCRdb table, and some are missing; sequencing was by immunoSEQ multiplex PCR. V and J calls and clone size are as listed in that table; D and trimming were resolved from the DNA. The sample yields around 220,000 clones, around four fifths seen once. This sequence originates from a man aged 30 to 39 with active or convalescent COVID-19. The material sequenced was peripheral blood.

The CDR3 loop is CATSDPRPRPQGSYEQYF. The CDR3 coding sequence is TGTGCCACCAGTGATCCTCGACCCAGGCCCCAGGGATCCTACGAGCAGTACTTC. The rearrangement links TRBV24-1 to TRBJ2-7; D perhaps matches TRBD1 (5 bases). Trimming took 3 bases from V and 1 from J, leaving 21 bases between them. CDR1 KGHDR and CDR2 SFDVKD come from the germline V gene. The CDR3 length is 18 residues.